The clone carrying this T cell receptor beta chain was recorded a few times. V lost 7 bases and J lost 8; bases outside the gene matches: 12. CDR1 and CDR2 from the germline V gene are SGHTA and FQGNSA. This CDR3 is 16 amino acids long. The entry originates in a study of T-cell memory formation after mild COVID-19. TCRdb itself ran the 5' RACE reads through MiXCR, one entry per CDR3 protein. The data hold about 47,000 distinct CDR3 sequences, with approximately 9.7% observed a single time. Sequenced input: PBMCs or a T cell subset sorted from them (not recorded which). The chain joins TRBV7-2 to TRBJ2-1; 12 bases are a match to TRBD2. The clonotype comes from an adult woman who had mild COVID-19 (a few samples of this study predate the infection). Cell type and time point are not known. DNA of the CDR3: TGTGCCAGCACCCAGAACGGACTAGCGGGACAGGATGAGCAGTTCTTC. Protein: CASTQNGLAGQDEQFF.